This T cell receptor (beta chain) is from a study of blood T cell repertoires in COVID-19. Study information: PBMCs, B-cell-depleted T cells, or T cells provided the cDNA or gDNA that made up the material.

The CDR3 has 15 residues. CDR1 and CDR2 (germline): LNHDA, SQIVND (reference sequence). Trimming at V came to 5 bases and at J to 5 bases, leaving 6 bases not matched to a gene. Recruitment covered about two dozen US areas and drew participants whose ages spanned roughly 18 to 89 years. Original handling: Researchers report that nucleated cell counts were estimated from reference gene primer amplification. TCRdb keeps only in-frame clones here, not all; method: immunoSEQ multiplex PCR. V, J and clone size reflect that table, while D and trimming were determined from the DNA. The table records about 130,000 clones, 86% of them present only once.

The sample taken for sequencing was PBMCs or T cells enriched from blood (not recorded which). The source of this sequence is a woman between 50 and 59 years old who had recovered from COVID-19. The chain uses TRBV19 and TRBJ2-1; 10 bases agree with TRBD2. The CDR3 DNA is TGTGCCAGTAGTCTCGTCGGACTAGCGGACAATGAGCAGTTCTTC. Its protein is CASSLVGLADNEQFF.